This T cell receptor (beta chain) was obtained from a study of T cell repertoires in cytomegalovirus infection. The wider study: Matching HLA type, along with CMV infection, was indicated by public TCR beta signatures.

TCRdb itself ran the reads through MiXCR, one entry per CDR3 protein. The sample includes over 300,000 distinct CDR3 sequences, 8% to 10% seen only once; the top ten take 4.3%. This clonotype was seen a few times. Its antigen is still unknown. Regarding the study as a whole: Predominance within the ex vivo response was attributable to HLA-C-restricted CMV-specific TCR beta clonotypes. Cumulative frequency (of public TCR beta family members) identified carriers of CMV plus the relevant HLA.

The sequence was obtained from a human donor in good health (CMV status not recorded). Some clones in this sample may be carry-over from other donors' samples. Sequencing was performed on PBMCs.

CDR3 nucleotide sequence: TGTGCCAGCAGCTACTTAGCGGGAGGGCCCGGGGAGCAGTACTTC. As protein: CASSYLAGGPGEQYF. This rearrangement joins TRBV7-3 to TRBJ2-7, with 11 bases that match TRBD2. CDR3 size: 15 residues. V lost 4 bases and J lost 7; bases outside the gene matches: 9. Germline V gives CDR1 SGHTA, CDR2 FQGTGA.